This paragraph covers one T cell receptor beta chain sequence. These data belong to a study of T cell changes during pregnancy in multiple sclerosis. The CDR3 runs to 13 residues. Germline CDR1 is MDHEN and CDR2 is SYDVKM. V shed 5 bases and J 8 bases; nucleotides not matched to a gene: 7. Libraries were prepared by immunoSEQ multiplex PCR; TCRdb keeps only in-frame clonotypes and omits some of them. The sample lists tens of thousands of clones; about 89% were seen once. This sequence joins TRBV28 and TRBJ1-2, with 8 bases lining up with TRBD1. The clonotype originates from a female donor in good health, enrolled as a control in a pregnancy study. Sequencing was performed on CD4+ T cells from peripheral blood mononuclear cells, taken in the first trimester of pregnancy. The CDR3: CASSPRTGNGYTF. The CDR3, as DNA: TGTGCCAGCAGTCCTCGGACAGGGAACGGCTACACCTTC.